The 26 T cell receptor beta chains presented below share a single source sample, sequenced in a study of cytomegalovirus exposure and HLA in healthy donors. The assay was immunoSEQ multiplex PCR, and TCRdb's table has in-frame clones only and misses some. The sample records approximately 280,000 clones, approximately 86% being singletons. The sample comprised PBMCs. The source is a woman aged 18-29 years in good health and CMV-seronegative.

The CDR3 region is CASSPPTGGDYGYTF. In nucleotides, the CDR3 is TGTGCCAGCTCACCTCCCACAGGAGGGGACTATGGCTACACCTTC. The chain has TRBV18 and TRBJ1-2; tentative D call: TRBD1 (5 bases). Germline CDR1 KGHSH, CDR2 LQKENI. The CDR3 is 15 residues long. Between the trimmed V and J ends, which lost 3 bases and 3 bases, there was a span of 14 bases. Drawing the rest from reference TRBV18 and TRBJ1-2, the complete variable domain is NAGVMQNPRHLVRRRGQEARLRCSPMKGHSHVYWYRQLPEEGLKFMVYLQKENIIDESGMPKERFSAEFPKEGPSILRIQQVVRGDSAAYFCASSPPTGGDYGYTFGSGTRLTVV.

V is TRBV2 and J is TRBJ2-7; 13 bases are a match to TRBD2. Germline CDR1 SNHLY, CDR2 FYNNEI. The CDR3 loop spans 18 amino acids. Trimming took 5 bases from V and 0 from J; bases not matched to a gene: 10. CDR3 amino acids: CASSLRTSGSLSSYEQYF. In nucleotides, the CDR3 is TGTGCCAGCAGTTTACGGACTAGCGGGAGCCTGAGCTCCTACGAGCAGTACTTC.

The chain employs TRBV5-6 and TRBJ2-3; 7 bases match TRBD1. Germline-derived CDR1 and CDR2 are SGHDT and YYEEEE. Trimming at V came to 0 bases and at J to 0 bases, leaving 4 bases not matched to a gene. The CDR3 is made up of 16 amino acids. The CDR3 protein is CASSLDGQVSTDTQYF. CDR3 coding DNA: TGTGCCAGCAGCTTGGACGGACAGGTTAGCACAGATACGCAGTATTTT. Full variable domain (remainder filled in from reference TRBV5-6 and TRBJ2-3): DAGVTQSPTHLIKTRGQQVTLRCSPKSGHDTVSWYQQALGQGPQFIFQYYEEEERQRGNFPDRFSGHQFPNYSSELNVNALLLGDSALYLCASSLDGQVSTDTQYFGPGTRLTVL.

The chain uses TRBV5-6 and TRBJ1-2, with D possibly matching TRBD1 (6 bases). Trimming took 2 bases from V and 4 from J, leaving 21 bases between them. Per the germline V gene, CDR1 is SGHDT and CDR2 is YYEEEE. The CDR3 contains 17 residues. The CDR3 sequence is CASSFGMFGGGVYGYTF. The CDR3 DNA reads TGTGCCAGCAGCTTTGGGATGTTTGGTGGGGGCGTCTATGGCTACACCTTC.

The V gene is TRBV6-6, the J gene TRBJ1-1, with D possibly matching TRBD1 (5 bases). The CDR3 is made up of 13 amino acids. CDR1 and CDR2 (germline): MNHNY, SVGAGI (reference sequence). V was trimmed by 6 bases and J by 2 bases, leaving 10 bases between them. For the CDR3, the DNA is TGTGCCAGCAGCCCCAGGGATAACACTGAAGCTTTCTTT. The encoded protein is CASSPRDNTEAFF.

CDR3 nucleotide sequence: TGTGCCAGCAAAGGACAGACAGAAGAGCAGTACTTC. This gives the protein CASKGQTEEQYF. The chain uses TRBV28 and TRBJ2-7; TRBD1 might be the D (6 bases). Trimming shortened V by 7 bases and J by 7 bases, and 14 bases separated the two germline ends. Germline-derived CDR1 and CDR2 are MDHEN and SYDVKM. The CDR3 covers 12 residues. Full variable domain (remainder filled in from reference TRBV28 and TRBJ2-7): DVKVTQSSRYLVKRTGEKVFLECVQDMDHENMFWYRQDPGLGLRLIYFSYDVKMKEKGDIPEGYSVSREKKERFSLILESASTNQTSMYLCASKGQTEEQYFGPGTRLTVT.

J is TRBJ2-1 and V is TRBV4-3, with TRBD1 identical over 10 bases. The junction had 4 bases not matched to a gene; V was cut back by 2 bases and J by 6 bases. The germline V gene encodes CDR1 LGHNA and CDR2 YSLEER. This CDR3 has 15 amino acids. The CDR3 bases are TGCGCCAGCAGCCAACAACGGACAGGGGGCAATGAGCAGTTCTTC. Protein product: CASSQQRTGGNEQFF.

This clone has a single count. This chain connects TRBV14 to TRBJ2-3; maybe TRBD1 (6 bases). CDR3 length equals 14 residues. The germline V and J ends were trimmed by 3 bases and 1 base, with 8 bases remaining between them. Germline CDR1 SGHDN, CDR2 FVKESK. The CDR3 nucleotides read TGTGCCAGCAGCCATAGACAGGGCACAGATACGCAGTATTTT. Its translation: CASSHRQGTDTQYF. Variable domain in full (rest from reference TRBV14 and TRBJ2-3): EAGVTQFPSHSVIEKGQTVTLRCDPISGHDNLYWYRRVMGKEIKFLLHFVKESKQDESGMPNNRFLAERTGGTYSTLKVQPAELEDSGVYFCASSHRQGTDTQYFGPGTRLTVL.

This chain links TRBV6-5 with TRBJ2-1, with TRBD2 identical over 8 bases. V shed 4 bases and J 12 bases; nucleotides not matched to a gene: 5. Germline CDR1 reads MNHEY; CDR2 reads SVGAGI. The CDR3 runs 12 residues. The CDR3 DNA reads TGTGCCAGCAGTTCCTCCCGGGGGGGGCAGTTCTTC. It translates to CASSSSRGGQFF.

The chain combines TRBV9 with TRBJ2-1; possible D gene TRBD1, 5 bases. The CDR3 is 16 amino acids. The ends were cut back, 2 bases at V and 0 bases at J, with 12 bases in the middle. The V gene's germline CDR1 is SGDLS and CDR2 YYNGEE. In nucleotides, the CDR3 is TGTGCCAGCAGCGTGCGTAGTGGGGCCTCCTACAATGAGCAGTTCTTC. Encoded protein: CASSVRSGASYNEQFF.

CDR3 residues: CASILLGAPDGYTF. For the CDR3, the DNA is TGTGCCAGCATTCTACTGGGGGCGCCGGATGGCTACACCTTC. The V call is TRBV6-6, the J call TRBJ1-2; maybe TRBD1 (6 bases). This CDR3 comprises 14 residues. V lost 7 bases and J lost 6, with 18 bases in between. The germline gives CDR1 MNHNY, CDR2 SVGAGI (reference sequence).

The chain joins TRBV7-2 to TRBJ2-5; no clear D. Germline V CDR1 and CDR2: SGHTA, FQGNSA. V was trimmed by 1 base and J by 5 bases, leaving 23 bases between them. The CDR3 consists of 18 residues. DNA of the CDR3: TGTGCCAGCAGCTTAGGAGTTAGTCCTTCGGTACCTGCGGAGACCCAGTACTTC. The encoded protein is CASSLGVSPSVPAETQYF.

The chain links TRBV6-5 to TRBJ2-7, with a tentative D call TRBD2 (5 bases). Germline CDR1 reads MNHEY; CDR2 reads SVGAGI. Trimming removed 7 bases at V and 3 bases at J, with 16 bases between. This CDR3 comprises 14 residues. The CDR3 DNA reads as TGTGCCAGCACCGCCGGGGAGCCAAGCTACGAGCAGTACTTC. Amino acid sequence: CASTAGEPSYEQYF.

CDR3 sequence reads: CAWSGRGGADTQYF. DNA of the CDR3: TGTGCCTGGAGCGGGAGAGGGGGCGCGGATACGCAGTATTTT. J is TRBJ2-3 and V is TRBV30, with D possibly being TRBD1 (7 bases). V was cut by 3 bases and J by 6 bases, with 16 bases left in between. Germline V lookup: CDR1 GTSNPN, CDR2 SVGIG (reference sequence). This CDR3 region has 14 residues. Supplemented by reference TRBV30 and TRBJ2-3, the full variable domain reads SQTIHQWPATLVQPVGSPLSLECTVEGTSNPNLYWYRQAAGRGLQLLFYSVGIGQISSEVPQNLSASRPQDRQFILSSKKLLLSDSGFYLCAWSGRGGADTQYFGPGTRLTVL.

The rearrangement uses TRBV27 and TRBJ2-1, with a tentative D call TRBD1 (5 bases). V was pared by 5 bases and J by 6 bases, with 11 bases between. Germline V gene lookup returns CDR1 MNHEY and CDR2 SMNVEV (reference sequence). The CDR3 is 13 amino acids. This chain's CDR3 is CASSNLQANEQFF. DNA of the CDR3: TGTGCCAGCAGTAATTTACAGGCCAATGAGCAGTTCTTC.

This clone was detected only a few times. The genes are TRBV29-1 and TRBJ1-2; D possibly corresponds to TRBD1 (5 bases). CDR1 is SQVTM and CDR2 is ANQGSEA in the germline V gene. The V end lost 3 bases, the J end lost 5 bases, and 10 bases lay between the germline ends. There are 12 residues in the CDR3. CDR3 loop: CSVEARAYGYTF. CDR3 nucleotide sequence: TGCAGCGTTGAGGCCAGGGCTTATGGCTACACCTTC.

This sequence joins TRBV25-1 and TRBJ2-6; weak D call: TRBD2 (5 bases). This CDR3 region has 15 residues. Trimming pared 5 bases from V and 4 bases from J, leaving 12 bases between. Per the germline V gene, CDR1 is MGHDK and CDR2 is SYGVNS. CDR3 sequence: CASSLHGVGANVLTF. Written as DNA, the CDR3 is TGTGCCAGCAGTTTGCACGGGGTGGGGGCCAACGTCCTGACTTTC.

The chain recombines TRBV13 with TRBJ2-1, with TRBD2 as a possible D gene (7 bases). This CDR3 is 15 amino acids long. V shed 7 bases and J shed 2 bases, with 15 bases lying between them. The germline V gene encodes CDR1 PRHDT and CDR2 FYEKMQ (reference sequence). This CDR3 is CASIELGGAYNEQFF. CDR3 coding DNA: TGTGCCAGCATCGAGCTAGGGGGGGCCTACAATGAGCAGTTCTTC.

The chain combines TRBV27 with TRBJ2-3, with a weak D call TRBD2 (7 bases). Trimming stripped 2 bases from V and 6 bases from J, with 15 bases between. CDR1 is MNHEY, CDR2 SMNVEV, per germline (reference sequence). This CDR3 has 15 residues. CDR3 coding DNA: TGTGCCAGCAGTTTACGGCGGGGGCGGCTGGATACGCAGTATTTT. It translates to CASSLRRGRLDTQYF.

The chain links TRBV18 to TRBJ1-4; unclear D gene. The CDR3 is 13 residues long. Germline V gives CDR1 KGHSH, CDR2 LQKENI. Trimming left V 6 bases short and J 5 bases short, with 10 bases between. The CDR3 coding sequence is TGTGCCAGCTCCCTCCGGGGAAATGAAAAACTGTTTTTT. This sequence encodes CASSLRGNEKLFF.

The chain combines TRBV5-6 with TRBJ1-2; D call uncertain. The CDR3 runs to 15 residues. V shed 7 bases and J shed 1 base, with 17 bases lying between them. Germline CDR1 is SGHDT and CDR2 is YYEEEE. The CDR3 DNA follows: TGTGCCAGCTCCCCCCCACCCGGGTTTAACTATGGCTACACCTTC. This gives the protein CASSPPPGFNYGYTF. The full variable domain, with the rest looked up from reference TRBV5-6 and TRBJ1-2, is DAGVTQSPTHLIKTRGQQVTLRCSPKSGHDTVSWYQQALGQGPQFIFQYYEEEERQRGNFPDRFSGHQFPNYSSELNVNALLLGDSALYLCASSPPPGFNYGYTFGSGTRLTVV.

The V gene is TRBV7-3, the J gene TRBJ2-7; D possibly corresponds to TRBD1 (6 bases). The CDR3 spans 16 residues. The V gene's germline CDR1 is SGHTA and CDR2 FQGTGA. V was trimmed by 0 bases and J by 4 bases, leaving 16 bases between them. DNA for the CDR3: TGTGCCAGCAGCTTAACGTTGTCAGGGGAACGGTACGAGCAGTACTTC. It codes for CASSLTLSGERYEQYF.

The genes are TRBV5-6 and TRBJ1-5; 8 bases agree with TRBD1. This CDR3 region has 14 residues. Trimming took 4 bases from V and 2 from J; bases not matched to a gene: 2. CDR1 is SGHDT and CDR2 is YYEEEE in the germline V gene. CDR3 in amino acids: CASSRRGRNQPQHF. The CDR3 nucleotides are TGTGCCAGCAGCCGCAGGGGGCGCAATCAGCCCCAGCATTTT.

The chain carries TRBV10-2 and TRBJ1-4; the match to TRBD1 covers 7 bases. J was trimmed by 7 bases and V by 8 bases; bases with no gene match: 7. The CDR3 runs to 13 residues. Germline CDR1 WSHSY, CDR2 SAAADI. DNA of the CDR3: TGCGCCAGCGTGACAGGGAACGGTGAAAAACTGTTTTTT. Its translation is CASVTGNGEKLFF.

Note on this clone: The same CDR3 arises from other DNA sequences in this sample as well. V and J are TRBV7-8 and TRBJ1-1; D not certain. The CDR3 sequence is 14 residues long. Germline V gene data show CDR1 as SGHVS and CDR2 as FQNEAQ. The ends were cut back, 2 bases at V and 1 base at J, with 8 bases in the middle. The CDR3 DNA follows: TGTGCCAGCAGCTTATCCGGGGAGAACACTGAAGCTTTCTTT. This encodes CASSLSGENTEAFF.

The rearrangement joins TRBV2 to TRBJ2-1; 11 positions match TRBD1. The CDR3 extends over 16 amino acids. Germline CDR1 reads SNHLY; CDR2 reads FYNNEI. The V and J ends lost 6 bases and 4 bases, in that order; junction bases with no gene match: 8. CDR3 sequence: CASRQWTGGRYNEQFF. CDR3 DNA sequence: TGTGCCAGCAGACAATGGACAGGGGGCAGGTACAATGAGCAGTTCTTC.